The sequence of this TCR beta chain was determined in a study of T-cell reconstitution after alpha-beta-depleted transplantation in children (dated by TCRdb to about 2016). About the full investigation: T-cell immune reconstitution after TCRalphabeta/CD19-depleted allogeneic hematopoietic cell transplantation in children was quantitatively tracked in the study by means of TCR repertoire profiling.

CDR3 length: 15 amino acids, cysteine to phenylalanine. This entry keeps only the CDR3 DNA: 45 bases, framed from base 1. V lost 1 base and J lost 2 bases; the stretch between them is 12 bases long. CDR1 LGHNA and CDR2 YNFKEQ are derived from the germline V gene. Preparation of the library involved PCR. Sequencing was performed on an Illumina HiSeq 2500. TCR libraries were prepared with molecular barcoding, using unique molecular identifiers to normalize TCRbeta repertoire quantification. TCRdb redid the processing of the public reads, applying fastp at Q25 and MiXCR, and retained in-frame beta chains. Identical CDR3 protein sequences are pooled into one entry, listed with their most common genes and DNA. Counted in this sample were hundreds of thousands of distinct CDR3 sequences; around 9.6% of them appeared once. The top ten clonotypes cover about a tenth of the sample. On this clonotype: Its antigen is unknown. Per-nucleotide qualities are absent, and no much larger clonotype sits a single base away.

Sample: PBMCs from the stem cell graft donor, taken from the stem cell graft. The sequence links TRBV4-2 to TRBJ2-7; the D gene is not confidently resolved. This TCR was sampled from a human donor who donated a stem cell graft to a child with SCID. CDR3 protein: CASSQAGGATYEQYF. The DNA is as follows: TGTGCCAGCAGCCAAGCAGGCGGTGCGACCTACGAGCAGTACTTC.